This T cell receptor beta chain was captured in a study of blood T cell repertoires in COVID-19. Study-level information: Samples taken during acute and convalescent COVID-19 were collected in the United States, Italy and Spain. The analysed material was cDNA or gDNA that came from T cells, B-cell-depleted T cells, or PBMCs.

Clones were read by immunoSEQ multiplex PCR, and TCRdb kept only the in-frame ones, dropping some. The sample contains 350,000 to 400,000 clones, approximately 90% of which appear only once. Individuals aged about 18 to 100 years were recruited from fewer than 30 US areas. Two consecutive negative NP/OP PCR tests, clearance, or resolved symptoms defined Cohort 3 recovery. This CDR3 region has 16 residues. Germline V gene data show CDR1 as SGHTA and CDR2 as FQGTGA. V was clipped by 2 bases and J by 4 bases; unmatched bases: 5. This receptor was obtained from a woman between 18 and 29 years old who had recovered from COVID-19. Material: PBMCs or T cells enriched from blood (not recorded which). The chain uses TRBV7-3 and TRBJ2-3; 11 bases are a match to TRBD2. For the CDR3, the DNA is TGTGCCAGCAGCTTAGCTAGCGGGGGGTACGCAGATACGCAGTATTTT. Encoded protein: CASSLASGGYADTQYF.